These 13 T cell receptor beta chains were sequenced from one sample in a study of control samples from healthy donors and cancer patients. Assay used: immunoSEQ multiplex PCR; TCRdb lists only in-frame clones, some missing. The sample lists tens of thousands of clones; approximately 90% were seen once. The sample was PBMCs. The source of these receptors is a woman aged 55-69 years with head and neck cancer.

The V call is TRBV20-1, the J call TRBJ1-6, with TRBD1 identical over 7 bases. Per germline, CDR1 DFQATT and CDR2 SNEGSKA (reference sequence). After removal of 3 bases from V and 7 bases from J, the junction contained 6 bases not matched to a gene. The length of the CDR3 is 14 residues. The CDR3, as DNA: TGCAGTGCTAGTTCGGACAGGAAGAATTCACCCCTCCACTTT. Amino acid sequence: CSASSDRKNSPLHF.

The chain recombines TRBV6-5 with TRBJ2-1; a weak D match, TRBD2 (5 bases). Trimming stripped 4 bases from V and 4 bases from J, with 11 bases between. This CDR3 has 14 amino acids. Per germline, CDR1 MNHEY and CDR2 SVGAGI. The CDR3 protein is CASSSDWDYNEQFF. The CDR3 DNA reads TGTGCCAGCAGTTCGGACTGGGATTACAATGAGCAGTTCTTC.

This chain links TRBV10-3 with TRBJ2-2; 9 bases match TRBD2. CDR1 and CDR2 (germline): ENHRY, SYGVKD. The V gene end was trimmed by 3 bases and the J gene end by 2 bases; junction bases not matched to a gene: 10. The CDR3 consists of 18 residues. The CDR3 DNA is TGTGCCATCAGTGAAAGGATAGCGGGAGTAACTAACACCGGGGAGCTGTTTTTT. Protein sequence: CAISERIAGVTNTGELFF.

The chain employs TRBV30 and TRBJ2-7; D is undetermined. The V and J ends lost 2 bases and 9 bases respectively, with 14 bases between them. This CDR3 is 12 amino acids long. Germline lookup yields CDR1 GTSNPN and CDR2 SVGIG (reference sequence). The CDR3 loop reads CAWSSGIFVQYF. The CDR3 DNA sequence: TGTGCCTGGAGTTCAGGAATCTTTGTGCAGTACTTC.

Concerning this clone itself: The germline gene is not matched at one end of the junction; a read error may be the cause. This sequence joins TRBV7-9 and TRBJ2-7, with TRBD2 matching 10 bases. CDR3 length equals 13 residues. Looked up from germline, CDR1 is SEHNR and CDR2 is FQNEAQ (reference sequence). The CDR3, as DNA: TGTGCCAGCAGCCTAGCGGGAGAACTCGAGCAGTACTTC. Its protein product is CASSLAGELEQYF.

This clone was picked up one time. The V call is TRBV5-4, the J call TRBJ2-1; 8 nucleotides match TRBD1. V lost 4 bases and J lost 8; bases outside the gene matches: 11. The V gene's germline CDR1 is SGHNT and CDR2 YYREEE (reference sequence). The CDR3 loop spans 15 amino acids. The CDR3 DNA sequence: TGTGCCAGCAGCCTCTATGGGACAGGAAACTATGAGCAGTTCTTC. Translating gives CASSLYGTGNYEQFF.

The chain combines TRBV9 with TRBJ1-2; D not certain. Between the trimmed V and J ends, which lost 2 bases and 7 bases, there was a span of 9 bases. This CDR3 has 12 amino acids. Germline V gene sequence: CDR1 SGDLS, CDR2 YYNGEE. CDR3 region: CASSVLGLGYTF. For the CDR3, the DNA is TGTGCCAGCAGCGTCCTTGGGCTTGGCTACACCTTC.

The V and J genes are TRBV10-2 and TRBJ2-5, with a tentative D call TRBD2 (5 bases). The CDR3 sequence is 13 residues long. Germline assignment: CDR1 WSHSY and CDR2 SAAADI. Trimming cost V 7 bases and J 1 base, with 10 bases left between them. The CDR3 DNA is TGCGCCAGCACAGAGACTACCCAAGAGACCCAGTACTTC. Amino acids: CASTETTQETQYF.

This clone occurred a few times. The DNA of the CDR3 is TGTGCCAGCAGTTTAGCGGGCCGCTCCTACAATGAGCAGTTCTTC. Translated, it gives CASSLAGRSYNEQFF. The chain joins TRBV5-8 to TRBJ2-1; 7 positions agree with TRBD2. V shed 5 bases and J 0 bases; nucleotides not matched to a gene: 5. Germline V CDR1 and CDR2: SGHTS, YDEGEE. The CDR3 totals 15 residues.

A single count supports this clone. The chain recombines TRBV29-1 with TRBJ1-2; TRBD1 matches 8 bases. CDR1 SQVTM and CDR2 ANQGSEA come from the germline V gene. The CDR3 totals 14 residues. J lost 7 bases, V lost 6 bases, and 13 bases had no gene match. The DNA of the CDR3 is TGCAGCGTAACTTCAGGGGGCGCGGTGTCTGGCTACACCTTC. This gives the protein CSVTSGGAVSGYTF.

This chain joins TRBV2 and TRBJ2-1; TRBD2 matches at 8 bases. Per the germline V gene, CDR1 is SNHLY and CDR2 is FYNNEI. With 5 bases clipped from V and 5 bases from J, the junction kept 8 bases outside the gene matches. This CDR3 region has 15 residues. CDR3 DNA sequence: TGTGCCAGCAGTCTACTAAGCGGGGGAGACAATGAGCAGTTCTTC. Protein: CASSLLSGGDNEQFF.

J is TRBJ1-2 and V is TRBV3-1 (or the pseudogene TRBV3-2); 9 nucleotides match TRBD1. V was clipped by 1 base and J by 3 bases; unmatched bases: 3. CDR1 is LGHDT and CDR2 is YNNKEL in the germline V gene (reference sequence). There are 15 residues in the CDR3. This CDR3 reads CASSQGTGVDYGYTF. The CDR3 DNA sequence: TGTGCCAGCAGCCAAGGGACAGGGGTTGACTATGGCTACACCTTC.

This clone was counted only a few times. This rearrangement joins TRBV19 to TRBJ1-5; 7 nucleotides match TRBD1. CDR1 and CDR2 from the germline V gene are LNHDA and SQIVND (reference sequence). The CDR3 is made up of 16 amino acids. V trimming: 5 bases; J trimming: 3 bases; junction bases outside the gene matches: 10. The CDR3 region is CASSARRQGLNQPQHF. DNA for the CDR3: TGTGCCAGTAGTGCAAGGCGACAGGGCCTCAATCAGCCCCAGCATTTT. Looking up the rest from reference TRBV19 and TRBJ1-5 gives the full variable domain: DGGITQSPKYLFRKEGQNVTLSCEQNLNHDAMYWYRQDPGQGLRLIYYSQIVNDFQKGDIAEGYSVSREKKESFPLTVTSAQKNPTAFYLCASSARRQGLNQPQHFGDGTRLSIL.